These T cell receptor beta chains were read from a single sample in a study of metastatic and nonmetastatic thyroid tumors. MiXCR reprocessed the PCR reads for TCRdb. The repertoire holds approximately 31,000 clones, with roughly 20% as singletons. Sequences were obtained from blood. Every receptor here comes from a female donor with papillary thyroid cancer or a benign thyroid nodule (not recorded which). Some clones in this sample may be carry-over from other donors' samples. CDR3s include the opening cysteine and the closing phenylalanine or tryptophan. A D gene is named only where the DNA matches it firmly. Rows may omit the clone size; those that give it use once, few, many or a size class.

TRBJ2-6 | TRBV7-8 | - | many | CASSLSMTGSAGANVLTF | TGTGCCAGCAGCTTAAGTATGACAGGAAGCGCTGGGGCCAACGTCCTGACTTTC
TRBJ1-2 | TRBV15 | - | many | CATSRGQAEGTF | TGTGCCACCAGCAGAGGACAGGCGGAGGGCACCTTC
TRBJ2-2 | TRBV20-1 | TRBD2 | many | CSAARGDPYTGELFF | TGCAGTGCTGCGCGGGGGGATCCATACACCGGGGAGCTGTTTTTT
TRBJ2-7 | TRBV12-3/TRBV12-4 | - | few | CASSLGGEQYF | TGTGCCAGCAGTTTAGGCGGCGAGCAGTACTTC
TRBJ2-7 | TRBV11-2 | TRBD2 | - | CASSRTSGAYEQYF | TGTGCCAGCAGCCGGACTAGCGGAGCCTACGAGCAGTACTTC
TRBJ2-6 | TRBV3-1 | TRBD1 | - | CASSPSIGQGFSGANVLTF | TGTGCCAGCAGCCCTTCTATTGGACAGGGATTCTCTGGGGCCAACGTCCTGACTTTC
TRBJ2-7 | TRBV5-1 | - | many | CASSLAGSSISEQYF | TGCGCCAGCAGCTTGGCGGGATCAAGTATCTCCGAGCAGTACTTC
TRBJ2-7 | TRBV5-1 | - | - | CASSPGDVFYEQYF | TGCGCCAGCAGTCCGGGGGACGTGTTTTACGAGCAGTACTTC
TRBJ2-3 | TRBV20-1 | - | medium-sized | CSAIFTDTQYF | TGCAGTGCTATCTTCACAGATACGCAGTATTTT
TRBJ1-4 | TRBV10-2 | TRBD1 | many | CASSRGTGTNEKLFF | TGCGCCAGCTCCCGGGGGACAGGGACTAATGAAAAACTGTTTTTT
TRBJ2-7 | TRBV4-1 | - | - | CASSQENQIPYEQYF | TGCGCCAGCAGCCAAGAAAACCAGATCCCCTACGAGCAGTACTTC
TRBJ1-1 | TRBV13 | - | many | CASSLRSGWGTTEAFF | TGTGCCAGCAGCTTAAGGTCAGGGTGGGGGACCACTGAAGCTTTCTTT
TRBJ1-2 | TRBV20-1 | TRBD1 | many | CSATGGFAGGGGGYTF | TGCAGTGCCACTGGGGGGTTTGCAGGGGGCGGTGGTGGCTACACCTTC
TRBJ1-5 | TRBV2 | - | many | CASSIQRQPQHF | TGTGCCAGCAGCATCCAAAGACAGCCCCAGCATTTT
TRBJ2-2 | TRBV12-3/TRBV12-4 | - | - | CASSSSMTGGTGELFF | TGTGCCAGCAGCTCAAGCATGACAGGAGGGACCGGGGAGCTGTTTTTT
TRBJ1-2 | TRBV29-1 | - | many | CSASDGNNYGYTF | TGCAGCGCTTCAGACGGCAATAACTATGGCTACACCTTC
TRBJ2-2 | TRBV6-5 | - | few | CASSYGTEHTGELFF | TGTGCCAGCAGTTACGGGACGGAACACACCGGGGAGCTGTTTTTT
TRBJ2-7 | TRBV6-1 | TRBD2 | few | CASRTSGGMREQYF | TGTGCCAGCAGGACTAGCGGGGGGATGAGGGAGCAGTACTTC
TRBJ1-5 | TRBV3-1 | - | many | CASSQDSTANQPQHF | TGTGCCAGCAGCCAAGATAGCACGGCTAATCAGCCCCAGCATTTT
TRBJ2-7 | TRBV5-4 | TRBD1 | many | CASSGGTGRYEQYF | TGTGCCAGCAGCGGAGGGACAGGGCGCTACGAGCAGTACTTC
TRBJ2-1 | TRBV6-1 | TRBD2 | few | CASSHQTSGINEQFF | TGTGCCAGCAGCCATCAGACTAGCGGGATCAATGAGCAGTTCTTC
TRBJ1-5 | TRBV6-2/TRBV6-3 | TRBD1 | many | CASSNDRGQYQPQHF | TGTGCCAGCAGTAACGACAGGGGGCAATATCAGCCCCAGCATTTT
TRBJ1-1 | TRBV6-2/TRBV6-3 | - | many | CASSYAREPSNTEAFF | TGTGCCAGCAGTTACGCGAGGGAACCTTCGAACACTGAAGCTTTCTTT
TRBJ1-4 | TRBV29-1 | TRBD1 | - | CSVAVWGLKRLEGAPSATNEKLFF | TGCAGCGTTGCGGTGTGGGGCCTTAAGAGGTTAGAGGGGGCACCATCTGCAACTAATGAAAAACTGTTTTTT
TRBJ2-1 | TRBV5-1 | TRBD2 | - | CASSGRASGYSYNEQFF | TGCGCCAGCAGCGGTCGGGCTAGCGGGTACTCCTACAATGAGCAGTTCTTC
TRBJ2-7 | TRBV6-2/TRBV6-3 | - | many | CASSYGSGTYEQYF | TGTGCCAGCAGTTACGGATCAGGAACCTACGAGCAGTACTTC
TRBJ1-1 | TRBV6-5 | - | medium-sized | CASSYSERTEAFF | TGTGCCAGCAGTTACTCGGAGAGGACTGAAGCTTTCTTT